This passage covers 2 T cell receptor beta chains from one sample sequenced in a study of blood T cell repertoires in COVID-19. Produced via immunoSEQ multiplex PCR; TCRdb's table is partial and in-frame only. The sample gives some 300,000 clones, 89% of which show up once; roughly a tenth is in the top ten. Sequenced input: PBMCs or T cells enriched from blood (not recorded which). The origin of the receptors is a woman between 25 and 40 years old who had recovered from COVID-19.

The rearrangement links TRBV7-9 to TRBJ1-1; no definite D call. From germline, CDR1 is SEHNR and CDR2 FQNEAQ (reference sequence). Trimming removed 2 bases at V and 3 bases at J, with 10 bases between. The CDR3 totals 14 residues. In DNA, the CDR3 is TGTGCCAGCAGCTTAACCCTTGGAGACACTGAAGCTTTCTTT. This codes for CASSLTLGDTEAFF.

The V call is TRBV3-1 (or the pseudogene TRBV3-2), the J call TRBJ2-2, with 11 bases aligning to TRBD2. Germline-derived CDR1 and CDR2 are LGHDT and YNNKEL (reference sequence). The CDR3 sequence is 18 residues long. J lost 1 base, V lost 4 bases, and 8 bases had no gene match. The CDR3 sequence is CASSPLLAGEMNTGELFF. The CDR3 region has the DNA TGTGCCAGCAGCCCATTACTAGCGGGAGAGATGAACACCGGGGAGCTGTTTTTT.